The TCR beta chain described here comes from a study of control samples from healthy donors and cancer patients. Profiling relied on immunoSEQ multiplex PCR, and the TCRdb table lists in-frame clones only, not all of them. The table for this sample gives around 190,000 clones. V was shortened by 6 bases and J by 8 bases, with 7 bases between the two germline ends. Germline values: CDR1 DFQATT, CDR2 SNEGSKA (reference sequence). The CDR3 loop spans 9 amino acids. This chain joins TRBV20-1 and TRBJ1-1; TRBD1 is a possible D gene (5 bases). The sequence came from a young woman in good health. The material sequenced was blood. The CDR3 DNA follows: TGCAGTGCGGGGCGGGAAGCTTTCTTT. Translating it yields CSAGREAFF.